Below, one T cell receptor (beta chain) is given with its context. The antigen is not known. This entry is derived from a study of CD8+CD57+ T cells in acquired aplastic anemia. Profiling of TCR beta VDJ combinations and CDR3 sequences used genomic DNA as template. TCRdb re-analysed the reads in MiXCR, keeping a single row per CDR3 protein. The sample contains around 200,000 distinct CDR3 sequences, about 60% of which appear only once. Patients chosen for sequencing had shown CD8+CD57+ cell expansion by flow cytometry. Germline V gene sequence: CDR1 SGHAT, CDR2 FQNNGV. V was clipped by 4 bases and J by 3 bases, with 12 bases between them. The CDR3 spans 14 residues. Study-wide points: Both patients and controls carried the same twenty-nine CD8+ CDR3 sequences. Controls and patients did not differ significantly in CD8+ Simpson's diversity.

The clonotype originates from a human donor with aplastic anemia. The chain employs TRBV11-2 and TRBJ1-2, with TRBD1 as a possible D gene (5 bases). Sequencing was done on a sample of sorted CD4+, CD8+, or CD8+CD57+ T cells (not recorded which) from PBMCs. DNA for the CDR3: TGTGCCAGCAGCTCCTTGTGGGGGGACTATGGCTACACCTTC. Protein product: CASSSLWGDYGYTF.